The 5 T cell receptor beta chains reported below all come from one sample, sequenced in a study of blood T cell repertoires in COVID-19. This table comes from immunoSEQ multiplex PCR, and its TCRdb copy is limited to in-frame clones, with some not included. The sample holds 55,000 to 85,000 clones; about 80% are singletons and the top ten take about 30%. Sequencing was carried out using peripheral blood. The receptor set was obtained from a man aged 60-69 years with active or convalescent COVID-19.

The J gene is TRBJ2-1, the V gene TRBV19; D might be TRBD2 (6 bases). CDR1 LNHDA and CDR2 SQIVND come from the germline V gene (reference sequence). This CDR3 is built from 15 residues. Trimming cost V 3 bases and J 2 bases, with 11 bases left between them. CDR3 amino acids: CASSIGWGAYNEQFF. CDR3 DNA sequence: TGTGCCAGTAGTATCGGGTGGGGGGCCTACAATGAGCAGTTCTTC. Supplemented by reference TRBV19 and TRBJ2-1, the full variable domain reads DGGITQSPKYLFRKEGQNVTLSCEQNLNHDAMYWYRQDPGQGLRLIYYSQIVNDFQKGDIAEGYSVSREKKESFPLTVTSAQKNPTAFYLCASSIGWGAYNEQFFGPGTRLTVL.

The V and J genes are TRBV7-9 and TRBJ1-1; D is uncertain. The CDR3 contains 16 residues. From germline, CDR1 is SEHNR and CDR2 FQNEAQ (reference sequence). The ends were cut back, 1 base at V and 0 bases at J, with 12 bases in the middle. The CDR3 DNA sequence: TGTGCCAGCAGCTTAGTAGTGACACCGATGAACACTGAAGCTTTCTTT. It codes for CASSLVVTPMNTEAFF.

The CDR3, as DNA: TGCAGTGCGGGGGGCACCGGGGAGCTGTTTTTT. Its translation: CSAGGTGELFF. V is TRBV20-1 and J is TRBJ2-2, with a weak D call TRBD2 (6 bases). Germline values: CDR1 DFQATT, CDR2 SNEGSKA (reference sequence). V was clipped by 6 bases and J by 4 bases, with 6 bases between them. The CDR3 spans 11 residues.

The chain joins TRBV21-1 to TRBJ2-7; the listed D gene, TRBD1, was not tested against the DNA. TRBV21-1 is a recognized pseudogene. This CDR3 has 17 residues. This CDR3 reads CASSKYVTRDSLYEQYF. The CDR3 DNA follows: TGTGCCAGCAGCAAATACGTCACCCGGGACAGTTTGTACGAGCAGTACTTC.

The chain couples TRBV10-3 to TRBJ2-1; 10 nucleotides agree with TRBD2. Germline loops: CDR1 ENHRY, CDR2 SYGVKD. The CDR3 is 15 amino acids. The J segment lost 9 bases and the V segment lost 11 bases, leaving 16 bases of the junction unmatched. CDR3: CAARKEVAGGAEQFF. The CDR3 region has the DNA TGTGCCGCCCGGAAGGAGGTAGCGGGGGGAGCTGAGCAGTTCTTC.